A single sample gave rise to the 21 T cell receptor beta chains below, sequenced in a study of siplizumab effects on memory and regulatory T cells. Method: immunoSEQ multiplex PCR; TCRdb's copy keeps in-frame clones and lacks some. The top ten clones hold roughly 1.3% of a sample with about 100,000 clones, 90% to 95% of them seen once. The sequenced sample consisted of non-Treg CD4+ T cells sorted from blood. These receptors were collected from a human donor in good health.

V is TRBV11-2 and J is TRBJ2-7; 11 bases match TRBD2. Germline V lookup: CDR1 SGHAT, CDR2 FQNNGV. This CDR3 comprises 14 residues. The ends lost 5 bases at V and 7 bases at J; junction bases unmatched: 7. The CDR3 bases are TGTGCCAGCAGCCCCCCGGGACTAGCGGCAGAGCAGTACTTC. Protein product: CASSPPGLAAEQYF.

This sequence joins TRBV18 and TRBJ2-2; 9 nucleotides agree with TRBD1. V dropped 8 bases and J dropped 1; count of bases not matched to a gene: 2. The germline V gene has CDR1 KGHSH and CDR2 LQKENI. The length of the CDR3 is 14 residues. As DNA, the CDR3 is TGTGCCAGCCAGGGACAGGGGAACACCGGGGAGCTGTTTTTT. Translating it yields CASQGQGNTGELFF.

V is TRBV7-9 and J is TRBJ1-2; D possibly corresponds to TRBD1 (5 bases). The germline V gene encodes CDR1 SEHNR and CDR2 FQNEAQ (reference sequence). Trimming cost V 2 bases and J 8 bases, with 15 bases left between them. The CDR3 contains 14 residues. DNA of the CDR3: TGTGCCAGCAGCTTATCCTCCAGGGCTGTAGGCTACACCTTC. It is translated as CASSLSSRAVGYTF. Drawing the rest from reference TRBV7-9 and TRBJ1-2, the complete variable domain is DTGVSQNPRHKITKRGQNVTFRCDPISEHNRLYWYRQTLGQGPEFLTYFQNEAQLEKSRLLSDRFSAERPKGSFSTLEIQRTEQGDSAMYLCASSLSSRAVGYTFGSGTRLTVV.

The chain is built from TRBV6-1 and TRBJ2-1, with 10 positions matching TRBD2. The J segment lost 7 bases and the V segment lost 2 bases, leaving 14 bases of the junction unmatched. The CDR3 is 18 amino acids. Germline CDR1 and CDR2: MNHNS and SASEGT. The CDR3 DNA reads TGTGCCAGCAGTGAATTATCCCTAGCGGGAGTTTTGAGGAATGAGCAGTTCTTC. Its translation is CASSELSLAGVLRNEQFF.

The chain employs TRBV28 and TRBJ2-7, with a possible D match to TRBD1 (5 bases). V was trimmed by 6 bases and J by 6 bases, leaving 21 bases between them. The CDR3 loop spans 15 amino acids. CDR1 MDHEN and CDR2 SYDVKM come from the germline V gene. CDR3 DNA: TGTGCCAGCAGGACACCTCTTATCCCTCAGGGCGAGCAGTACTTC. Encoded protein: CASRTPLIPQGEQYF.

The V and J genes are TRBV2 and TRBJ2-2; a weak D match, TRBD1 (6 bases). Trimming pared 0 bases from V and 2 bases from J, leaving 10 bases between. CDR3 size: 16 residues. The germline CDR1 and CDR2 sequences are SNHLY and FYNNEI. CDR3 in amino acids: CASSEAGTLNTGELFF. The CDR3 nucleotides read TGTGCCAGCAGTGAAGCCGGGACACTCAACACCGGGGAGCTGTTTTTT.

V is TRBV5-4 and J is TRBJ2-2; 7 positions match TRBD1. V dropped 8 bases and J dropped 2; count of bases not matched to a gene: 6. There are 14 residues in the CDR3. Germline values: CDR1 SGHNT, CDR2 YYREEE (reference sequence). DNA for the CDR3: TGTGCCAGTGGACAGGAAATAAACACCGGGGAGCTGTTTTTT. Encoded protein: CASGQEINTGELFF.

The genes are TRBV4-1 and TRBJ2-3; 9 nucleotides agree with TRBD1. CDR1 MGHRA and CDR2 YSYEKL come from the germline V gene. This CDR3 spans 15 amino acids. The ends lost 4 bases at V and 2 bases at J; junction bases unmatched: 4. The CDR3 region is CASSPGQGTTDTQYF. The CDR3 DNA reads TGCGCCAGCAGCCCCGGACAGGGGACCACAGATACGCAGTATTTT.

The V gene is TRBV5-4, the J gene TRBJ2-7; a possible D gene is TRBD1 (6 bases). Per the germline V gene, CDR1 is SGHNT and CDR2 is YYREEE (reference sequence). The V gene lost 10 bases and the J gene lost 5 bases, with 25 bases spanning the gap. The CDR3 is 15 residues long. Here the CDR3 DNA reads TGTGCCGTAGGATTGGTGGGGACAAGGGGAGACGAGCAGTACTTC. It codes for CAVGLVGTRGDEQYF.

This clone was seen just once. The genes are TRBV7-3 and TRBJ2-4; 14 nucleotides align to TRBD2. The CDR3 loop spans 21 amino acids. Unmatched junction bases numbered 12, after V lost 1 base and J lost 1 base. Germline V gene lookup returns CDR1 SGHTA and CDR2 FQGTGA. As DNA, the CDR3 is TGTGCCAGCAGCTTAAACTTCAGGGGGACTAGCGGGAGTTGGGCCAAAAACATTCAGTACTTC. This encodes CASSLNFRGTSGSWAKNIQYF. Drawing the rest from reference TRBV7-3 and TRBJ2-4, the complete variable domain is GAGVSQTPSNKVTEKGKYVELRCDPISGHTALYWYRQSLGQGPEFLIYFQGTGAADDSGLPNDRFFAVRPEGSVSTLKIQRTERGDSAVYLCASSLNFRGTSGSWAKNIQYFGAGTRLSVL.

The J gene is TRBJ2-3, the V gene TRBV5-6; 9 nucleotides agree with TRBD2. V lost 3 bases and J lost 4; bases outside the gene matches: 9. CDR1 SGHDT and CDR2 YYEEEE come from the germline V gene. The CDR3 covers 16 residues. As DNA, the CDR3 is TGTGCCAGCAGCTGGTGGGGGACTAGCCACGCAGATACGCAGTATTTT. It codes for CASSWWGTSHADTQYF.

CDR3 sequence reads: CASSDRDTYSGANVLTF. CDR3 sequence (DNA): TGTGCCAGCAGCGACCGGGACACATACTCTGGGGCCAACGTCCTGACTTTC. The V and J genes are TRBV9 and TRBJ2-6, with D perhaps matching TRBD1 (6 bases). The CDR3 totals 17 residues. The germline gives CDR1 SGDLS, CDR2 YYNGEE. Between the trimmed V and J ends, which lost 3 bases and 0 bases, there was a span of 13 bases.

This sequence joins TRBV2 and TRBJ1-1; 8 bases are shared with TRBD1. The CDR3 contains 17 residues. The junction had 15 bases not matched to a gene; V was cut back by 6 bases and J by 3 bases. Per germline, CDR1 SNHLY and CDR2 FYNNEI. The CDR3 DNA reads TGTGCCAGCAGCCGGAGAAGCGAAGGGACAGGTGACACTGAAGCTTTCTTT. Its protein is CASSRRSEGTGDTEAFF.

This chain links TRBV19 with TRBJ1-3, with TRBD1 matching 7 bases. With V trimmed by 5 bases and J by 0 bases, 10 bases remained unmatched. The CDR3 spans 17 residues. CDR1 and CDR2 (germline): LNHDA, SQIVND (reference sequence). In nucleotides, the CDR3 is TGTGCCAGTAGTCTTCATCAGGGGGTCATCTCTGGAAACACCATATATTTT. Its protein is CASSLHQGVISGNTIYF.

V is TRBV5-1 and J is TRBJ2-1; 7 bases fit TRBD1. The CDR3 is 13 amino acids. Germline V CDR1 and CDR2: SGHRS, YFSETQ. Trimming removed 3 bases from V and 5 bases from J; junction bases left unmatched: 2. The CDR3 is CASSSGQNNEQFF. The CDR3 DNA sequence: TGCGCCAGCAGCTCGGGACAGAACAATGAGCAGTTCTTC. Full variable domain (outside the CDR3, taken from reference TRBV5-1 and TRBJ2-1): KAGVTQTPRYLIKTRGQQVTLSCSPISGHRSVSWYQQTPGQGLQFLFEYFSETQRNKGNFPGRFSGRQFSNSRSEMNVSTLELGDSALYLCASSSGQNNEQFFGPGTRLTVL.

This chain joins TRBV6-5 and TRBJ1-1; 10 positions agree with TRBD1. CDR3 length equals 15 residues. The trim removed 0 bases at V and 5 bases at J, leaving 3 bases unmatched. Germline values: CDR1 MNHEY, CDR2 SVGAGI. The CDR3 DNA follows: TGTGCCAGCAGTTACTCGCGGGGACAGGGGACTGAAGCTTTCTTT. Protein product: CASSYSRGQGTEAFF.

The V and J genes are TRBV18 and TRBJ1-4; 8 positions match TRBD1. CDR1 KGHSH and CDR2 LQKENI come from the germline V gene. V trimming: 6 bases; J trimming: 7 bases; junction bases outside the gene matches: 16. This CDR3 contains 17 residues. DNA of the CDR3: TGTGCCAGCTCCAGTCTCATTACCGGGACAGGTGTTGAAAAACTGTTTTTT. Its translation: CASSSLITGTGVEKLFF. The full variable domain, in which reference TRBV18 and TRBJ1-4 provide the parts outside the CDR3, is NAGVMQNPRHLVRRRGQEARLRCSPMKGHSHVYWYRQLPEEGLKFMVYLQKENIIDESGMPKERFSAEFPKEGPSILRIQQVVRGDSAAYFCASSSLITGTGVEKLFFGSGTQLSVL.

This sequence joins TRBV30 and TRBJ1-3; no definite D call. The CDR3 is made up of 14 amino acids. Germline CDR1 and CDR2: GTSNPN and SVGIG (reference sequence). The ends were cut back, 5 bases at V and 4 bases at J, with 15 bases in the middle. The CDR3 is CAWGGHRMGNTIYF. For the CDR3, the DNA is TGTGCCTGGGGAGGCCATCGGATGGGAAACACCATATATTTT.

This chain links TRBV28 with TRBJ2-2; D gene ambiguous. The CDR3 length is 12 residues. V lost 5 bases to trimming and J lost 5 bases, with 6 bases between them. CDR1 is MDHEN, CDR2 SYDVKM, per germline. The DNA of the CDR3 is TGTGCCAGCAGTACCCAGACCGGGGAGCTGTTTTTT. Its translation is CASSTQTGELFF.

This rearrangement joins TRBV10-3 to TRBJ2-7, with a possible D match to TRBD1 (6 bases). V shed 6 bases and J shed 2 bases, with 14 bases lying between them. Germline V gene lookup returns CDR1 ENHRY and CDR2 SYGVKD. This CDR3 is built from 14 residues. The CDR3 DNA follows: TGTGCCATCAGGGGTGACCAGGGGACCTACGAGCAGTACTTC. Its protein product is CAIRGDQGTYEQYF.

The genes are TRBV6-5 and TRBJ1-5; D remains ambiguous. The CDR3 length is 15 residues. Trimming took off 2 bases at V and 1 base at J, with 9 bases between the two ends. Germline lookup yields CDR1 MNHEY and CDR2 SVGAGI. CDR3 loop: CASSYDRSSNQPQHF. CDR3 DNA: TGTGCCAGCAGTTACGATCGGTCGAGCAATCAGCCCCAGCATTTT.